A selection of T cell receptor beta chains follows, all from one sample in a study of T-cell reconstitution after alpha-beta-depleted transplantation in children. TCRdb redid the calling of the PCR reads with MiXCR, one entry per CDR3 protein. The sample records roughly 400,000 distinct CDR3 sequences, just over 20% being singletons. This specimen was PBMCs from the stem cell graft donor, taken from the stem cell graft. The source of these receptors is a human donor who donated a stem cell graft to a child with acute myeloid leukemia. Each CDR3 is given with its conserved first and last residue. A D gene is named only where the DNA matches it firmly. Clone size is shown for a subset of rows, as once, few, many or a class of expanded clone.

d_call clone_size j_call v_call cdr3_nt cdr3_aa
NA NA TRBJ2-6 TRBV28 TGTGCCAGCAGTTTATCGGCAGGTGTCTCTGGGGCCAACGTCCTGACTTTC CASSLSAGVSGANVLTF
NA few TRBJ2-4 TRBV12-3/TRBV12-4 TGTGCCAGCAGCCCTGGGGCAGCATCTAAAAACATTCAGTACTTC CASSPGAASKNIQYF
TRBD2 NA TRBJ2-2 TRBV12-3/TRBV12-4 TGTGCCAGCAGTAAAGCGGGAGGGCCCGGGGAGCTGTTTTTT CASSKAGGPGELFF
NA NA TRBJ1-1 TRBV18 TGTGCCAGCTCACCACAAATATTAGGACAGATGAACACTGAAGCTTTCTTT CASSPQILGQMNTEAFF
TRBD1 NA TRBJ2-1 TRBV4-1 TGCGCCAGCAGCCTCCGGACAGGCCGCGATGAGCAGTTCTTC CASSLRTGRDEQFF
NA NA TRBJ2-1 TRBV24-1 TGTGCCACCAGTGATTCGGGCTTTCTCCAGTTCTTC CATSDSGFLQFF
TRBD1 few TRBJ1-1 TRBV11-1 TGTGCCAGCAGCTTAGCAGTCCGCCGGACAGGGCTAATGAACACTGAAGCTTTCTTT CASSLAVRRTGLMNTEAFF
NA many TRBJ2-5 TRBV28 TGTGCCAGCAGTTTAGGTGGCAGCACCAGGACCCAGTACTTC CASSLGGSTRTQYF
TRBD1 NA TRBJ2-2 TRBV12-3/TRBV12-4 TGTGCCAGCAGGACAGGGGGAGGGACCGGGGAGCTGTTTTTT CASRTGGGTGELFF
TRBD2 NA TRBJ2-1 TRBV2 TGTGCCAGCAGTGAAGCGGGAGGGCCCTTGTTCTTC CASSEAGGPLFF
NA many TRBJ2-7 TRBV6-2/TRBV6-3 TGTGCCACTTCTATTGCCTACGAGCAGTACTTC CATSIAYEQYF
NA NA TRBJ2-3 TRBV11-2 TGTGCCAGCAGCTTAGATCTAGGGAGCAGCACAGATACGCAGTATTTT CASSLDLGSSTDTQYF
NA NA TRBJ2-7 TRBV5-1 TGCGCCAGCCTCCTTCAACCCGGGACGACGGACGAGCAGTACTTC CASLLQPGTTDEQYF
NA NA TRBJ2-3 TRBV5-1 TGCGCCAGCAGCTCTGACCCGCGGGATACGCAGTATTTT CASSSDPRDTQYF
NA few TRBJ1-1 TRBV9 TGTGCCAGCAGCGGACTTTACACTGAAGCTTTCTTT CASSGLYTEAFF
NA NA TRBJ2-7 TRBV28 TGTGCCAGCAGTTTACCGTACCCCTACGAGCAGTACTTC CASSLPYPYEQYF
NA NA TRBJ2-5 TRBV18 TGTGCCAGCTCACTCGACCACCAAGAGACCCAGTACTTC CASSLDHQETQYF
NA few TRBJ2-1 TRBV7-9 TGTGCCAGCAGCCCCATCGGAGTGGACAACAATGAGCAGTTCTTC CASSPIGVDNNEQFF
TRBD2 few TRBJ2-1 TRBV15 TGTGCCACCAGCAGGGAACGGGGGGGCCATGGCCAGTTCTTC CATSRERGGHGQFF
NA NA TRBJ2-3 TRBV4-3 TGCGCCAGCAGCCAAGATCAACCTAGCACAGATACGCAGTATTTT CASSQDQPSTDTQYF
TRBD2 many TRBJ2-3 TRBV20-1 TGCAGTGCTGAGAGCGGGAGAGGGGCAGATACGCAGTATTTT CSAESGRGADTQYF
TRBD1 once TRBJ2-2 TRBV12-3/TRBV12-4 TGTGCCAGCAGTTTCAGGACAGGCCCTCTCACCGGGGAGCTGTTTTTT CASSFRTGPLTGELFF
TRBD1 few TRBJ2-7 TRBV5-1 TGCGCCAGCAGCCCCGAACCGGACAGGGGGGGCGAGCAGTACTTC CASSPEPDRGGEQYF
TRBD2 NA TRBJ2-1 TRBV7-9 TGTGCCAGCAGCTTAGCGGGCGGGAGGGAGCAGTTCTTC CASSLAGGREQFF
NA NA TRBJ2-1 TRBV5-1 TGCGCCAGCAGCTTTTTTCCGCGAGGGATTTCCTACAATGAGCAGTTCTTC CASSFFPRGISYNEQFF
TRBD1 many TRBJ2-7 TRBV12-3/TRBV12-4 TGTGCCAGCAGTTTAGGGGGCAGGGGGCGGATTAGCTCCTACGAGCAGTACTTC CASSLGGRGRISSYEQYF
NA NA TRBJ2-3 TRBV12-3/TRBV12-4 TGTGCCAGCGAGGGGGGGACAGATACGCAGTATTTT CASEGGTDTQYF
NA NA TRBJ2-1 TRBV18 TGTGCCAGCTCACCGCGAGACACCCACTACAATGAGCAGTTCTTC CASSPRDTHYNEQFF
NA few TRBJ2-3 TRBV7-8 TGTGCCAGCAGCTTACCTAGAACTCCAGATACGCAGTATTTT CASSLPRTPDTQYF
NA many TRBJ2-3 TRBV29-1 TGCAGCGCTGCAGGGTCAGATACGCAGTATTTT CSAAGSDTQYF
NA NA TRBJ2-7 TRBV2 TGTGCCAGCAGTGAAGTGTCAGAGGTAACCTACGAGCAGTACTTC CASSEVSEVTYEQYF
NA NA TRBJ1-5 TRBV12-3/TRBV12-4 TGTGCCAGCGGTCTGGGGTTGTATAGCAATCAGCCCCAGCATTTT CASGLGLYSNQPQHF
NA NA TRBJ2-1 TRBV20-1 TGCAGTGCTTTACGGGGTACATACAATGAGCAGTTCTTC CSALRGTYNEQFF
NA many TRBJ2-1 TRBV29-1 TGCAGCGTTGAAAGCGACAGGACTAATGAGCAGTTCTTC CSVESDRTNEQFF
TRBD2 few TRBJ2-1 TRBV7-9 TGTGCCGTGCCACTAGCGGGGGACTACAATGAGCAGTTCTTC CAVPLAGDYNEQFF
NA few TRBJ2-1 TRBV5-1 TGCGCCAGCAGCTTGGATAGGGTGCGCTCCTACAATGAGCAGTTCTTC CASSLDRVRSYNEQFF
NA few TRBJ1-5 TRBV7-9 TGTGCCAGCGGGGTGGCGGGTAGCAATCAGCCCCAGCATTTT CASGVAGSNQPQHF
NA few TRBJ2-1 TRBV7-6 TGTGCCAGCAGCCAAAGGGGCGAGCAGTTCTTC CASSQRGEQFF
TRBD2 NA TRBJ2-1 TRBV12-3/TRBV12-4 TGTGCCAGCAGTTTAGGCCGGGGGGACTATGAGCAGTTCTTC CASSLGRGDYEQFF
TRBD1 few TRBJ1-4 TRBV5-1 TGCGCCAGCAGCTTTACAGGGGGACATGAAAAACTGTTTTTT CASSFTGGHEKLFF